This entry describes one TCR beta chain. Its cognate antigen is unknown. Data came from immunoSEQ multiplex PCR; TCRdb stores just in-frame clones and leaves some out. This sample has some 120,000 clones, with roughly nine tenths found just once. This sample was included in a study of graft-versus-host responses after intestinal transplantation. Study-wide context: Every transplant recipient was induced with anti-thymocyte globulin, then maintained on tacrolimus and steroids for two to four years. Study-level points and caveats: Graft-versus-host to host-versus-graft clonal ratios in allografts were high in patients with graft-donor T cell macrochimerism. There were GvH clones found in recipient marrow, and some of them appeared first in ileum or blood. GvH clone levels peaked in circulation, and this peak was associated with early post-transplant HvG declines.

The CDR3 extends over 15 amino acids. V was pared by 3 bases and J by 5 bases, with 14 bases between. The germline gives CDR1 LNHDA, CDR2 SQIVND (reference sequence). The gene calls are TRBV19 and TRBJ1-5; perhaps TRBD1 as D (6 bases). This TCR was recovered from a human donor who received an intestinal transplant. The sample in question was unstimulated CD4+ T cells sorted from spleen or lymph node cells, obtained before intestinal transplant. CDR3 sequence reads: CASSMTGTVYQPQHF. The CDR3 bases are TGTGCCAGTAGTATGACAGGCACAGTTTATCAGCCCCAGCATTTT.